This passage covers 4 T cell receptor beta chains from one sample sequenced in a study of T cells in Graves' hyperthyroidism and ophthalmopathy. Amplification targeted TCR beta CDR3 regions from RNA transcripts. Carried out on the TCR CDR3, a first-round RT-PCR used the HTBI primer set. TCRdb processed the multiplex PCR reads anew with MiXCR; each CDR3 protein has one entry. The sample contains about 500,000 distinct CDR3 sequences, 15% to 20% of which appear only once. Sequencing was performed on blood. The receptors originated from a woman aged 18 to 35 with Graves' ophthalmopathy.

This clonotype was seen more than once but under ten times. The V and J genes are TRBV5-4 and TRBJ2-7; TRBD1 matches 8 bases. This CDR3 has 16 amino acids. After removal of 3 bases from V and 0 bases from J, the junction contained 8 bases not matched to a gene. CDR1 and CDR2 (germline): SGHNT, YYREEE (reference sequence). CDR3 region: CASSSGTGLSSYEQYF. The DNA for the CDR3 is TGTGCCAGCAGCTCCGGGACAGGCCTGAGCTCCTACGAGCAGTACTTC. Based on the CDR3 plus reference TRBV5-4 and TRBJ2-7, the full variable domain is ETGVTQSPTHLIKTRGQQVTLRCSSQSGHNTVSWYQQALGQGPQFIFQYYREEENGRGNFPPRFSGLQFPNYSSELNVNALELDDSALYLCASSSGTGLSSYEQYFGPGTRLTVT.

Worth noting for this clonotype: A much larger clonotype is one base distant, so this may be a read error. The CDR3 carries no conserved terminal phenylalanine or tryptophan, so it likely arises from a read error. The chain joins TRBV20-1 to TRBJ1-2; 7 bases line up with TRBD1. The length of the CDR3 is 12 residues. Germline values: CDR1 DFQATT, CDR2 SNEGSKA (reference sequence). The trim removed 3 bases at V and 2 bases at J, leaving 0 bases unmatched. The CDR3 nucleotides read TGCAGTGCTAGGACAGGGAACTATGGCTACACCCTC. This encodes CSARTGNYGYTL.

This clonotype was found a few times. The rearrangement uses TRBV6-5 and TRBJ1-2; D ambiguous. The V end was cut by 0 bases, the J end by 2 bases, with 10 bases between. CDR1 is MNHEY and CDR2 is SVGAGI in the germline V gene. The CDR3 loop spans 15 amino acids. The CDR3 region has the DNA TGTGCCAGCAGTTACTCATCACTATTGAACTATGGCTACACCTTC. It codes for CASSYSSLLNYGYTF.

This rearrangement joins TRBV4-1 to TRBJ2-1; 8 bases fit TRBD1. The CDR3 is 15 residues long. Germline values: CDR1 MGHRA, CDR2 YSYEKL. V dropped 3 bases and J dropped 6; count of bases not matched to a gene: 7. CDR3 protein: CASSQPQTGANEQFF. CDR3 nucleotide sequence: TGCGCCAGCAGCCAGCCTCAGACAGGGGCCAATGAGCAGTTCTTC.